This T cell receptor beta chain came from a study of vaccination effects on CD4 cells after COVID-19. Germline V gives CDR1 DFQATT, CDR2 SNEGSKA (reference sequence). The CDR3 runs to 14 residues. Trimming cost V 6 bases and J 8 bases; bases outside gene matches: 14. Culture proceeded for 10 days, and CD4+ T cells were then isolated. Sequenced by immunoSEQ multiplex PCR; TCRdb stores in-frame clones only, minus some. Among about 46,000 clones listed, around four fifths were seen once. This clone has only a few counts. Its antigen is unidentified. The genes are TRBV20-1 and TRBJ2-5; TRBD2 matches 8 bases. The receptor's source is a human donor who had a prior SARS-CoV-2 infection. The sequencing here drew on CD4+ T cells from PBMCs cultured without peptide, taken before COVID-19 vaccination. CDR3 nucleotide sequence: TGCAGTGCAAGTCCCCGGGGGGGCCCAGTTACCCAGTACTTC. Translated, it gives CSASPRGGPVTQYF.